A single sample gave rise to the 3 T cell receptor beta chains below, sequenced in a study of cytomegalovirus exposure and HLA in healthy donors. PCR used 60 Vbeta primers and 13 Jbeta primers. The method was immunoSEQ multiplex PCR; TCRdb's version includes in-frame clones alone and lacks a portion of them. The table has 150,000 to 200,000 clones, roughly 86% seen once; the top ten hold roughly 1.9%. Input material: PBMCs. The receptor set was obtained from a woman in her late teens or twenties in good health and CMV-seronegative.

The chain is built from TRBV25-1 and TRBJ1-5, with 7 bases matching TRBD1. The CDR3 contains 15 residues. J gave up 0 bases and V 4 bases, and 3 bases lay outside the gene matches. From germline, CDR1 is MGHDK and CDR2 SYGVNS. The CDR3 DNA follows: TGTGCCAGCAGTGGGGACAGTTATAGCAATCAGCCCCAGCATTTT. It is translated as CASSGDSYSNQPQHF.

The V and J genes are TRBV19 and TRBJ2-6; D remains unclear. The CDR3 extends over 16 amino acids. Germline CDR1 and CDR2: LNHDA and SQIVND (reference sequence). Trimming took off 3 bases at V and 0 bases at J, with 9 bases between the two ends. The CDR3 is CASSISQYSGANVLTF. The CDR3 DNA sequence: TGTGCCAGTAGTATCTCTCAGTACTCTGGGGCCAACGTCCTGACTTTC.

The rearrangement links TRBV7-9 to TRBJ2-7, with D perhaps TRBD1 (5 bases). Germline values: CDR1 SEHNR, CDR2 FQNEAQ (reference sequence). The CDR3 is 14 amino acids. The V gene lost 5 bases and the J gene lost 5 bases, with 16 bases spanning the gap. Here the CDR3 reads CASSPGRTTHEQYF. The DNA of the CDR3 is TGTGCCAGCAGCCCAGGTAGGACAACTCACGAGCAGTACTTC.